A selection of T cell receptor beta chains follows, all from one sample in a study of human T cells and chemical hapten exposure. TCRdb reprocessed the RACE reads via MiXCR and lists one record per CDR3 protein. Here the sample spans about 380,000 distinct CDR3 sequences, approximately 5.1% being singletons. Specimen: whole blood, collected in connection with sensitization to the hapten diphenylcyclopropenone (DPC). These receptors were taken from a woman aged 45-65 years with alopecia areata. Some clones in this sample may be carry-over from other donors' samples. Each CDR3 is given with its conserved first and last residue. A D gene is named only where the DNA matches it firmly. Clone size is stated in some rows and not others, as once, few, many or a class when expanded.

cdr3_nt: TGTGCCAGCAGCATAGAACCTGAAGGGACCCAGTACTTC
cdr3_aa: CASSIEPEGTQYF
d_call: .
clone_size: many
v_call: TRBV9
j_call: TRBJ2-5

cdr3_nt: TGTGCCAGCAGTTACATCTGGGATACGCAGTATTTT
cdr3_aa: CASSYIWDTQYF
d_call: .
clone_size: .
v_call: TRBV6-2/TRBV6-3
j_call: TRBJ2-3

cdr3_nt: TGTGCCAGCAGTGAAGCAGGACGGCTGGATAGCAATCAGCCCCAGCATTTT
cdr3_aa: CASSEAGRLDSNQPQHF
d_call: .
clone_size: few
v_call: TRBV2
j_call: TRBJ1-5

cdr3_nt: TGTGCCAGCAGTTTATCGGGGGGTACCCTCTCCCCCCAGCATTTT
cdr3_aa: CASSLSGGTLSPQHF
d_call: .
clone_size: few
v_call: TRBV27
j_call: TRBJ1-5

cdr3_nt: TGTGCCAGCAGCAAGAAGAGGACGGCGAACACCAGGGAGCTGTTTTTT
cdr3_aa: CASSKKRTANTRELFF
d_call: .
clone_size: .
v_call: TRBV21-1
j_call: TRBJ2-2

cdr3_nt: TGTGCCAGCAGTTCGGTCCAGGGACTAACTGGGGCCAACGTCCTGACTTTC
cdr3_aa: CASSSVQGLTGANVLTF
d_call: TRBD2
clone_size: many
v_call: TRBV27
j_call: TRBJ2-6

cdr3_nt: TGTGCCAGCCAACGGGGGGCTTACACAGATACGCAGTATTTT
cdr3_aa: CASQRGAYTDTQYF
d_call: .
clone_size: .
v_call: TRBV6-5
j_call: TRBJ2-3

cdr3_nt: TGTGCCAGCAGCCTGGACAGGGTTTCGGGGGCCAACGTCCTGACTTTC
cdr3_aa: CASSLDRVSGANVLTF
d_call: TRBD1
clone_size: few
v_call: TRBV13
j_call: TRBJ2-6

cdr3_nt: TGTGCCAGCAGTACGTGGGACAGGGGGCGGAATCAGCCCCAGCATTTT
cdr3_aa: CASSTWDRGRNQPQHF
d_call: TRBD1
clone_size: .
v_call: TRBV6-6
j_call: TRBJ1-5

cdr3_nt: TGTGCCACCAGCAGATCGACAGGGATGAACACTGAAGCTTTCTTT
cdr3_aa: CATSRSTGMNTEAFF
d_call: TRBD1
clone_size: many
v_call: TRBV15
j_call: TRBJ1-1

cdr3_nt: TGCAGTGCTGAATCCCGGGAAGGCAGGATGGAGACCCAGTACTTC
cdr3_aa: CSAESREGRMETQYF
d_call: .
clone_size: .
v_call: TRBV20-1
j_call: TRBJ2-5

cdr3_nt: TGTGCCAGCAGAGGACAGGGCTTCTCTGGGGCCAACGTCCTGACTTTC
cdr3_aa: CASRGQGFSGANVLTF
d_call: TRBD1
clone_size: few
v_call: TRBV12-3/TRBV12-4
j_call: TRBJ2-6

cdr3_nt: TGCAGTGCTAGCCGTGGGACAGGGTGGTCCTACGAGCAGTACTTC
cdr3_aa: CSASRGTGWSYEQYF
d_call: TRBD1
clone_size: .
v_call: TRBV20-1
j_call: TRBJ2-7

cdr3_nt: TGTGCCAGCAGCGTAGGAAGGGCAAGCCCCCGGGAGGAAGCTTTCTTT
cdr3_aa: CASSVGRASPREEAFF
d_call: .
clone_size: few
v_call: TRBV9
j_call: TRBJ1-1

cdr3_nt: TGCAGCGTTGGGGTAGGGATGGGGAACACTGAAGCTTTCTTT
cdr3_aa: CSVGVGMGNTEAFF
d_call: .
clone_size: many
v_call: TRBV29-1
j_call: TRBJ1-1

cdr3_nt: TGTGCCAGCAGCGAGGGGTTAGAGACCCAGTACTTC
cdr3_aa: CASSEGLETQYF
d_call: .
clone_size: many
v_call: TRBV11-2
j_call: TRBJ2-5

cdr3_nt: TGTGCCAGCAGCCCTAGAGCGGGGGGCGCGGGAGATACGCAGTATTTT
cdr3_aa: CASSPRAGGAGDTQYF
d_call: TRBD2
clone_size: many
v_call: TRBV9
j_call: TRBJ2-3

cdr3_nt: TGTGCCAGCAGCAGCGGGACAGGGGGAGCTCAGCCCCAGCATTTT
cdr3_aa: CASSSGTGGAQPQHF
d_call: TRBD1
clone_size: many
v_call: TRBV6-5
j_call: TRBJ1-5

cdr3_nt: TGTGCCAGCAGCTCGCAGGGAACAGGGGGAGGCACAGATACGCAGTATTTT
cdr3_aa: CASSSQGTGGGTDTQYF
d_call: TRBD1
clone_size: .
v_call: TRBV7-8
j_call: TRBJ2-3

cdr3_nt: TGCGCCAGCAGCCAAGAATACTCTACCTACAATGAGCAGTTCTTC
cdr3_aa: CASSQEYSTYNEQFF
d_call: .
clone_size: .
v_call: TRBV4-1
j_call: TRBJ2-1

cdr3_nt: TGTGCCAGCAGTTTCTTTGGACTACGGACTGAAGCTTTCTTT
cdr3_aa: CASSFFGLRTEAFF
d_call: .
clone_size: .
v_call: TRBV28
j_call: TRBJ1-1

cdr3_nt: TGTGCCAGCGGGGCGAGTAGCGGGAGTGGGGTGGCCGTGGGAGAGCAGTACTTC
cdr3_aa: CASGASSGSGVAVGEQYF
d_call: TRBD2
clone_size: many
v_call: TRBV9
j_call: TRBJ2-7

cdr3_nt: TGTGCCAGCAGCACTACTAGCGGACCCACCGGGGAGCTGTTTTTT
cdr3_aa: CASSTTSGPTGELFF
d_call: TRBD2
clone_size: many
v_call: TRBV7-9
j_call: TRBJ2-2

cdr3_nt: TGTGCCAGCAGTTTCGGACAGGTCAACACAGATACGCAGTATTTT
cdr3_aa: CASSFGQVNTDTQYF
d_call: TRBD1
clone_size: .
v_call: TRBV7-2
j_call: TRBJ2-3

cdr3_nt: TGTGCCAGCAGTACCCGGGGACAGGGCACCTACGAGCAGTACTTC
cdr3_aa: CASSTRGQGTYEQYF
d_call: TRBD1
clone_size: many
v_call: TRBV12-3/TRBV12-4
j_call: TRBJ2-7

cdr3_nt: TGTGCCACCAGTGAGAAGCCTCGAGATACGCAGTATTTT
cdr3_aa: CATSEKPRDTQYF
d_call: .
clone_size: many
v_call: TRBV24-1
j_call: TRBJ2-3

cdr3_nt: TGCGCCAGCAGCTTGGGCTTCTATAATTCACCCCTCCACTTT
cdr3_aa: CASSLGFYNSPLHF
d_call: .
clone_size: many
v_call: TRBV5-1
j_call: TRBJ1-6

cdr3_nt: TGCAGTGCCCGCGGGGTTTCTGAAAAACTGTTTTTT
cdr3_aa: CSARGVSEKLFF
d_call: .
clone_size: few
v_call: TRBV20-1
j_call: TRBJ1-4

cdr3_nt: TGTGCCAGCAGTGTCGCTAGCGGGAGGGCCTCTGAGCAGTTCTTC
cdr3_aa: CASSVASGRASEQFF
d_call: TRBD2
clone_size: .
v_call: TRBV28
j_call: TRBJ2-1

cdr3_nt: TGTGCCAGCAGCTTGTACGGCTATGGCTACACCTTC
cdr3_aa: CASSLYGYGYTF
d_call: .
clone_size: few
v_call: TRBV7-2
j_call: TRBJ1-2

cdr3_nt: TGTGCCATCAGTGAGGAGGGGAGCTCTGGAAACACCATATATTTT
cdr3_aa: CAISEEGSSGNTIYF
d_call: .
clone_size: few
v_call: TRBV10-3
j_call: TRBJ1-3